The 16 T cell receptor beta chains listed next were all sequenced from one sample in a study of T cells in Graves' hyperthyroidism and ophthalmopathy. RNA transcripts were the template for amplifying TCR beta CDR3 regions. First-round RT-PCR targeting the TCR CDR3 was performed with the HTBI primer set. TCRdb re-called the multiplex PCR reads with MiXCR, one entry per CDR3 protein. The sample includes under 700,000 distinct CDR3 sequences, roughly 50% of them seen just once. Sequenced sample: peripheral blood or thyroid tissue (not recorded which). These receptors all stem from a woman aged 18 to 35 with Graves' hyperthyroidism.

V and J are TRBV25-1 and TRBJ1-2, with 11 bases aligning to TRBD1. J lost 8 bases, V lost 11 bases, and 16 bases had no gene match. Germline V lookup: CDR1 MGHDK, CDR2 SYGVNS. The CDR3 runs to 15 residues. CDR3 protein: CACQGDRGYTMGYTF. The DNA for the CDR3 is TGTGCCTGTCAGGGGGACAGGGGGTACACTATGGGCTACACCTTC.

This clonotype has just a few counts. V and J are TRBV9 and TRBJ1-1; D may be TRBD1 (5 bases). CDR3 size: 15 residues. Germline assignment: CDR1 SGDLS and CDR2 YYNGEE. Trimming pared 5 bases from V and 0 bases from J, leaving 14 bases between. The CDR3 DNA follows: TGTGCCAGCAGTTACGGACACCGAATGAACACTGAAGCTTTCTTT. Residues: CASSYGHRMNTEAFF.

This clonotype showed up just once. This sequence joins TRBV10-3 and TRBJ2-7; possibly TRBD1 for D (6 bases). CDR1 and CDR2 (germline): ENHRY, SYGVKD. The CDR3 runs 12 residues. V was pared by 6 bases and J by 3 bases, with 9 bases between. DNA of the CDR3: TGTGCCATCAGGAGGACAGTCTACGAGCAGTACTTC. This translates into CAIRRTVYEQYF.

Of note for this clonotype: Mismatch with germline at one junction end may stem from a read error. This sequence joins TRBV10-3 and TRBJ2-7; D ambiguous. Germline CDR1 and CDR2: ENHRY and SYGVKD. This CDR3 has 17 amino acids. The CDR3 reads CASSGDGTATRTYEQYF. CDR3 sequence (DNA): TGTGCCAGCAGTGGGGATGGAACAGCGACAAGAACCTACGAGCAGTACTTC.

In nucleotides, the CDR3 is TGTGCCAGCAGACTAGCGGGGACAGGGAACACTGAAGCTTTCTTT. This codes for CASRLAGTGNTEAFF. This chain joins TRBV7-3 and TRBJ1-1; TRBD1 matches at 8 bases. CDR1 is SGHTA, CDR2 FQGTGA, per germline. The CDR3 sequence is 15 residues long. The ends lost 6 bases at V and 1 base at J; junction bases unmatched: 7. Full variable domain (missing parts from reference TRBV7-3 and TRBJ1-1): GAGVSQTPSNKVTEKGKYVELRCDPISGHTALYWYRQSLGQGPEFLIYFQGTGAADDSGLPNDRFFAVRPEGSVSTLKIQRTERGDSAVYLCASRLAGTGNTEAFFGQGTRLTVV.

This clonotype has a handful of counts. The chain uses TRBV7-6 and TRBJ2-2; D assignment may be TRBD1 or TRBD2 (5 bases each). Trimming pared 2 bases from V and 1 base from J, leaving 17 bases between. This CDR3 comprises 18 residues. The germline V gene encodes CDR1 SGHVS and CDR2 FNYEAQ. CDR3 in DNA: TGTGCCAGCAGCTTATTCTCATCCGGGACGGTGAACACCGGGGAGCTGTTTTTT. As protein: CASSLFSSGTVNTGELFF.

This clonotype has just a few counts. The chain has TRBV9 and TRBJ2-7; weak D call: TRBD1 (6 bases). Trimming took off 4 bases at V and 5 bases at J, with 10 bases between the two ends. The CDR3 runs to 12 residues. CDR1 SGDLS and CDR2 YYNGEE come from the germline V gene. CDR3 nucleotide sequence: TGTGCCAGCAGCCCCAACAGGGACGAGCAGTACTTC. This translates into CASSPNRDEQYF.

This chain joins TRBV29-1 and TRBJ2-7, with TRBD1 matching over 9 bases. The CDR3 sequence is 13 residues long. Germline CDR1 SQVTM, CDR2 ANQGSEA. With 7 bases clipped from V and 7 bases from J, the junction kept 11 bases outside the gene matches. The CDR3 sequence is CSAIRNRGREQYF. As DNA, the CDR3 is TGCAGCGCTATCCGAAACAGGGGGCGTGAGCAGTACTTC.

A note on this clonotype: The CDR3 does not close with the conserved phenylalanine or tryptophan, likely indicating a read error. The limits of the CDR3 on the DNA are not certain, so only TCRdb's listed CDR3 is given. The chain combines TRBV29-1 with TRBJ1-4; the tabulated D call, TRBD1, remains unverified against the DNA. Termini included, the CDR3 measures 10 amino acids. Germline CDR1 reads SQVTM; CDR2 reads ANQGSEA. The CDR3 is CSVEMSGGTY.

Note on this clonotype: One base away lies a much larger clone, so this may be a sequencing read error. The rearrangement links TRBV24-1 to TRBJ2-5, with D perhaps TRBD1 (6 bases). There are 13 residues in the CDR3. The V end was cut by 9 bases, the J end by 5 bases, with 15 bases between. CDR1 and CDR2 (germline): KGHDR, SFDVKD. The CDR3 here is CATAARGSETQYF. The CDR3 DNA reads TGTGCCACCGCGGCCAGGGGAAGCGAGACCCAGTACTTC.

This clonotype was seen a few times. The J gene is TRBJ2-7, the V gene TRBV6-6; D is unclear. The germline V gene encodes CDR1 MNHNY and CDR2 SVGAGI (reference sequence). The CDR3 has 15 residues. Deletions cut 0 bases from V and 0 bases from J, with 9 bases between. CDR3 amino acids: CASSYSTPISYEQYF. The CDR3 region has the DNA TGTGCCAGCAGTTACTCGACTCCTATCTCCTACGAGCAGTACTTC.

In DNA form, the CDR3 reads TGTGCCAGCAGCGACCTTCGGGACATTGGATATGGCTACACCTTC. Translated, it gives CASSDLRDIGYGYTF. This chain connects TRBV25-1 to TRBJ1-2; D might be TRBD1 (6 bases). Trimming cost V 6 bases and J 5 bases, with 19 bases left between them. This CDR3 is 15 amino acids long. Germline V lookup: CDR1 MGHDK, CDR2 SYGVNS.

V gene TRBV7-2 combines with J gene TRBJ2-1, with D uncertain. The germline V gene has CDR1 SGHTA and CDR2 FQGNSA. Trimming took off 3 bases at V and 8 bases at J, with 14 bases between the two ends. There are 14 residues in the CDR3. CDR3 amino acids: CASSLLDLWYEQFF. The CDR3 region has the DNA TGTGCCAGCAGCTTGCTGGACCTGTGGTATGAGCAGTTCTTC. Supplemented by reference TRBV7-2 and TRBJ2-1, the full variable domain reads GAGVSQSPSNKVTEKGKDVELRCDPISGHTALYWYRQSLGQGLEFLIYFQGNSAPDKSGLPSDRFSAERTGGSVSTLTIQRTQQEDSAVYLCASSLLDLWYEQFFGPGTRLTVL.

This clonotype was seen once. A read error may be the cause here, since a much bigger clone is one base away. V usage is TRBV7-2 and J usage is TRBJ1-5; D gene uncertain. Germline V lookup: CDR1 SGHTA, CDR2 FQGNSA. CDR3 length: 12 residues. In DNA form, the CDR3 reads TGTGCCAACAGCTTAGATGTTCAGCCCCAGCATTTT. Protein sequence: CANSLDVQPQHF.

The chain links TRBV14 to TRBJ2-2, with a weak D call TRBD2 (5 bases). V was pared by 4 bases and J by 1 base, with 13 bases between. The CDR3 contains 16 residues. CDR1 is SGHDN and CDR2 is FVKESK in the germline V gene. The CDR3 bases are TGTGCCAGCAGCCGAAGCACGGCGGGGAACACCGGGGAGCTGTTTTTT. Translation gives CASSRSTAGNTGELFF.

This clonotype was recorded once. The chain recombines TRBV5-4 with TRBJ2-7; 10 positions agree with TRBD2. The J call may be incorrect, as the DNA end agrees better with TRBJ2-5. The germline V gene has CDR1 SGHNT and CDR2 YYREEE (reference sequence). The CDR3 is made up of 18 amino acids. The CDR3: CASSSSSGGSTGKETQYF. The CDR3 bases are TGTGCCAGCAGCTCCTCTAGCGGGGGATCGACAGGGAAAGAGACCCAGTACTTC.